This TCR beta chain was obtained from a study of cytomegalovirus exposure and HLA in healthy donors. Details on this clone: Its antigen is unidentified.

The junction had 9 bases not matched to a gene; V was cut back by 3 bases and J by 7 bases. The germline V gene has CDR1 KGHSH and CDR2 LQKENI. The CDR3 runs to 14 residues. The repertoire was sequenced with immunoSEQ multiplex PCR; TCRdb's copy has only in-frame clones and lacks some. There are around 60,000 clones in the sample; around 96% occur only once, and roughly 1% lies in the top ten. Study results and caveats: Published work reported that the classifier diagnosed cytomegalovirus status with high specificity and sensitivity. According to a later analysis, TCR clusters from the first cohort tended to co-occur in the roughly 110 validation repertoires.

The rearrangement uses TRBV18 and TRBJ2-7; 7 nucleotides align to TRBD1. This receptor was obtained from a young woman in good health and CMV-seronegative. The source material was PBMCs. CDR3 bases: TGTGCCAGCTCACCGGGGACAGCCCCCTGGGAGCAGTACTTC. This sequence encodes CASSPGTAPWEQYF.